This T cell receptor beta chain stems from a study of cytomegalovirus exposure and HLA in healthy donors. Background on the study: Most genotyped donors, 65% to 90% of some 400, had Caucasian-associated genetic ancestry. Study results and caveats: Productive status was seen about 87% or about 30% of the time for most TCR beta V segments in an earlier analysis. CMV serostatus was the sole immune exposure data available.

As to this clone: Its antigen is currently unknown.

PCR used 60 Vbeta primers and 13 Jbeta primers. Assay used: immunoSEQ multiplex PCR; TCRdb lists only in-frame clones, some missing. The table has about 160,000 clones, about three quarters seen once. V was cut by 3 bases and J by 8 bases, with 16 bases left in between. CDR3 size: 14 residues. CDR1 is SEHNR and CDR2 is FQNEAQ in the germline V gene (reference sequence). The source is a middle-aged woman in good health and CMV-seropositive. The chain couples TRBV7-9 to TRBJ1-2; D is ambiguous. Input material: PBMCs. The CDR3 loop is CASSLITGSRGYTF. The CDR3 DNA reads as TGTGCCAGCAGCTTGATTACCGGGTCAAGAGGCTACACCTTC. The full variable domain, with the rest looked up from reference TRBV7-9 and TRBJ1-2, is DTGVSQNPRHKITKRGQNVTFRCDPISEHNRLYWYRQTLGQGPEFLTYFQNEAQLEKSRLLSDRFSAERPKGSFSTLEIQRTEQGDSAMYLCASSLITGSRGYTFGSGTRLTVV.